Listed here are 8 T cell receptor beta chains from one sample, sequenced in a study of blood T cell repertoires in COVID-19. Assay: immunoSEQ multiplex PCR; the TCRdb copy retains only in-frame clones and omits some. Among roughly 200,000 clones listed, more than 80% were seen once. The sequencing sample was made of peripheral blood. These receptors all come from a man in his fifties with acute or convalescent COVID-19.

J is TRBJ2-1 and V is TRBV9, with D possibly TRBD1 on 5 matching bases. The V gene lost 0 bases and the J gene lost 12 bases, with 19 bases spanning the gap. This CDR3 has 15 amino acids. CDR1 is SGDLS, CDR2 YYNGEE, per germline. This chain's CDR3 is CASSVATAGRFGQFF. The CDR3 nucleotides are TGTGCCAGCAGCGTAGCTACGGCAGGGCGATTCGGGCAGTTCTTC.

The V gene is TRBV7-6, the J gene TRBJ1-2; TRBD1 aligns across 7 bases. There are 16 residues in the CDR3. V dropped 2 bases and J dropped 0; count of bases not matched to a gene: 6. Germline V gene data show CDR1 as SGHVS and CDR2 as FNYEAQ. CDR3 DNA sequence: TGTGCCAGCAGCTTATTGCGACAGGGCCCTAACTATGGCTACACCTTC. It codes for CASSLLRQGPNYGYTF. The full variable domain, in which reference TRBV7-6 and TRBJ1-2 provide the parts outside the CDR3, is GAGVSQSPRYKVTKRGQDVALRCDPISGHVSLYWYRQALGQGPEFLTYFNYEAQQDKSGLPNDRFSAERPEGSISTLTIQRTEQRDSAMYRCASSLLRQGPNYGYTFGSGTRLTVV.

This CDR3 is CASSFERGLTDTQYF. DNA for the CDR3: TGTGCCAGCAGCTTCGAGCGGGGGTTGACAGATACGCAGTATTTT. J is TRBJ2-3 and V is TRBV7-9; 8 bases map to TRBD2. The CDR3 is made up of 15 amino acids. Germline V gene lookup returns CDR1 SEHNR and CDR2 FQNEAQ (reference sequence). V gave up 3 bases and J gave up 3 bases; unmatched junction bases: 5.

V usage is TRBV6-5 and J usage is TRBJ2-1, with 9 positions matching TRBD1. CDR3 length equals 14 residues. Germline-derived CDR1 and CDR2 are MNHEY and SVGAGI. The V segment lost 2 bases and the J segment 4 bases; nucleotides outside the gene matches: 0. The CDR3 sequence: CASSYGTGYNEQFF. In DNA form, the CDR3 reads TGTGCCAGCAGTTACGGGACAGGGTACAATGAGCAGTTCTTC.

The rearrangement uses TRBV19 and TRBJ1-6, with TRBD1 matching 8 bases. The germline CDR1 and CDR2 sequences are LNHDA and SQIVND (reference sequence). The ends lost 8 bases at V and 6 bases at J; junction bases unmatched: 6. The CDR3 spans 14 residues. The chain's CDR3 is CASDRGWGNSPLHF. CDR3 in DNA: TGTGCCAGTGACAGGGGCTGGGGTAATTCACCCCTCCACTTT.

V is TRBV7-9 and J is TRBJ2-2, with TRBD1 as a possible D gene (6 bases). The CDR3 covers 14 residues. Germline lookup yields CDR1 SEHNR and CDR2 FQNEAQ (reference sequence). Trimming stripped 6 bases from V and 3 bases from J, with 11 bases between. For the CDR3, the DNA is TGTGCCAGCAGTTCTGGACAGCACACCGGGGAGCTGTTTTTT. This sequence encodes CASSSGQHTGELFF.

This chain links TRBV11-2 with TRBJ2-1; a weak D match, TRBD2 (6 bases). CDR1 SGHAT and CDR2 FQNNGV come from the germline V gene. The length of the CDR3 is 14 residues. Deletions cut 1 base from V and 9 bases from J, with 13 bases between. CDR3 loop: CASSLVAGTGEQFF. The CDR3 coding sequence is TGTGCCAGCAGCTTAGTCGCGGGGACCGGTGAGCAGTTCTTC.

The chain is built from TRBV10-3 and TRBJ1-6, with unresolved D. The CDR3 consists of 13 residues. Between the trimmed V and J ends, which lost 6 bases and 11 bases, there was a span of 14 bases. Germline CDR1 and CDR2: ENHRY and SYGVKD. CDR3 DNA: TGTGCCATCAGAGACGGGGTTAGGGCACCCCTCCACTTT. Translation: CAIRDGVRAPLHF.